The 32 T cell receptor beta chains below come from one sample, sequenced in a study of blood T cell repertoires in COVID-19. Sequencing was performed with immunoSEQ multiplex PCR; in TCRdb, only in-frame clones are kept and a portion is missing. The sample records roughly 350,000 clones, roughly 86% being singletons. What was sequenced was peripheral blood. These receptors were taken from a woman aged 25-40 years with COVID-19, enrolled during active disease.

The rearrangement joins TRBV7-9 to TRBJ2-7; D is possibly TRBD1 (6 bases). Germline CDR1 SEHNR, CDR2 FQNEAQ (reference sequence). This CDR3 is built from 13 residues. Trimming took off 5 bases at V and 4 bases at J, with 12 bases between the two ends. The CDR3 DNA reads TGTGCCAGCAGCCCGCCAGGGGCGTACGAGCAGTACTTC. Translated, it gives CASSPPGAYEQYF.

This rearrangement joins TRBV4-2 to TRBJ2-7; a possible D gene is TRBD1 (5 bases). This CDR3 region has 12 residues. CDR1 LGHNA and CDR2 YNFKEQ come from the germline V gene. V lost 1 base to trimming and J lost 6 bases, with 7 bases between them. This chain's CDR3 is CASSQGGGEQYF. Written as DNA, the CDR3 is TGTGCCAGCAGCCAAGGGGGCGGCGAGCAGTACTTC.

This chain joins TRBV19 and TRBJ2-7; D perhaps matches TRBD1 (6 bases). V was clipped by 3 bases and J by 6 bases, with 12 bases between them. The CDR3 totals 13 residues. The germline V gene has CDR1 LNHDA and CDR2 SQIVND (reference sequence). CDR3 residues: CASSMPGVGEQYF. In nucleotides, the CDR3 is TGTGCCAGTAGTATGCCAGGGGTCGGCGAGCAGTACTTC.

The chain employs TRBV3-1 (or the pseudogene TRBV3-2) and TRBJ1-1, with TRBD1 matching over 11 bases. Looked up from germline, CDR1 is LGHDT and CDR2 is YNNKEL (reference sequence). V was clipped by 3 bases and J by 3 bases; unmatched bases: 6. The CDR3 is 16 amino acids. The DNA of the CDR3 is TGTGCCAGCAGCCAGCCGGGACAGGGGGTTTACACTGAAGCTTTCTTT. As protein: CASSQPGQGVYTEAFF.

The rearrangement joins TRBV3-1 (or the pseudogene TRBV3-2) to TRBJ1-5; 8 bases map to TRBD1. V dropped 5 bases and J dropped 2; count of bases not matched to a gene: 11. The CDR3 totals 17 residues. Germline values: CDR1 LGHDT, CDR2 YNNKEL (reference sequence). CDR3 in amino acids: CASSEGNQDRGNQPQHF. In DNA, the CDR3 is TGTGCCAGCAGCGAAGGAAACCAGGACAGGGGCAATCAGCCCCAGCATTTT.

The CDR3 DNA follows: TGTGCCACCAGTGATCCCGGGACAGAGGAGGGCTACGAGCAGTACTTC. Its protein product is CATSDPGTEEGYEQYF. V usage is TRBV24-1 and J usage is TRBJ2-7, with D perhaps TRBD1 (7 bases). Germline V gene lookup returns CDR1 KGHDR and CDR2 SFDVKD. The V end was cut by 3 bases, the J end by 3 bases, with 17 bases between. The length of the CDR3 is 16 residues.

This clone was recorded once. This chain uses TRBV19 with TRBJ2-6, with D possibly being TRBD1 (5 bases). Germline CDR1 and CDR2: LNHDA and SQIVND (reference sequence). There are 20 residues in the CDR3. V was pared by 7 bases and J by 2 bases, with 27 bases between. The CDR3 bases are TGTGCCAGTAAGCTGGGGTTAGGGGAAAGTCTTATGGCTGGGGCCAACGTCCTGACTTTC. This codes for CASKLGLGESLMAGANVLTF.

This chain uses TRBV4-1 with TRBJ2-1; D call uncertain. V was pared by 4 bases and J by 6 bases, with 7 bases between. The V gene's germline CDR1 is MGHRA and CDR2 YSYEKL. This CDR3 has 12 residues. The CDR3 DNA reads TGCGCCAGCAGCCTCCAGTCCAATGAGCAGTTCTTC. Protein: CASSLQSNEQFF.

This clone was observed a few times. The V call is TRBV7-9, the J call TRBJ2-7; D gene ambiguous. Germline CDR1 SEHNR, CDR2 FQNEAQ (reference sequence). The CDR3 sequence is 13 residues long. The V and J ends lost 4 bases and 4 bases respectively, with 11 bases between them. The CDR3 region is CASSSWPDYEQYF. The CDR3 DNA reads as TGTGCCAGCAGCTCCTGGCCTGATTACGAGCAGTACTTC. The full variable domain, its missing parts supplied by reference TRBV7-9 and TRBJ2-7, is DTGVSQNPRHKITKRGQNVTFRCDPISEHNRLYWYRQTLGQGPEFLTYFQNEAQLEKSRLLSDRFSAERPKGSFSTLEIQRTEQGDSAMYLCASSSWPDYEQYFGPGTRLTVT.

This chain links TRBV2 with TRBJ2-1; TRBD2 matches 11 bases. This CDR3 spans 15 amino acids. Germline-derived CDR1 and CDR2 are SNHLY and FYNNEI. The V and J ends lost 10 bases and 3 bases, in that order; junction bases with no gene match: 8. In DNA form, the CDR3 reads TGTGCCACTCACCTTGGGACTAGCGGCTACAATGAGCAGTTCTTC. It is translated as CATHLGTSGYNEQFF.

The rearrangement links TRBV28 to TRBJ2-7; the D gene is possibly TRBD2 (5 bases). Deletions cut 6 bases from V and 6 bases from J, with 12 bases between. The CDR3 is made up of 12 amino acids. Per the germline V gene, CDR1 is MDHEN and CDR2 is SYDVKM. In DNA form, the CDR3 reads TGTGCCAGCAGCCCGGGCGGGCGCGAGCAGTACTTC. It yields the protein CASSPGGREQYF.

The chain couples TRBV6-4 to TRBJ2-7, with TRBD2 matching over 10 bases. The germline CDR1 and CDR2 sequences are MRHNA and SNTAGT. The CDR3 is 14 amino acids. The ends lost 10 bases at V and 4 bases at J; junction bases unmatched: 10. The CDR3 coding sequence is TGTGCCACCTTTCAGCGGGAGGGAACTTACGAGCAGTACTTC. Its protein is CATFQREGTYEQYF.

The CDR3 loop is CASSLSSGRGSNNEQFF. DNA for the CDR3: TGTGCCAGCAGCTTATCCAGCGGGAGGGGGTCGAACAATGAGCAGTTCTTC. The gene calls are TRBV7-3 and TRBJ2-1; 10 nucleotides agree with TRBD2. CDR3 length: 17 amino acids. Trimming cost V 2 bases and J 5 bases; bases outside gene matches: 9. Germline V gene sequence: CDR1 SGHTA, CDR2 FQGTGA.

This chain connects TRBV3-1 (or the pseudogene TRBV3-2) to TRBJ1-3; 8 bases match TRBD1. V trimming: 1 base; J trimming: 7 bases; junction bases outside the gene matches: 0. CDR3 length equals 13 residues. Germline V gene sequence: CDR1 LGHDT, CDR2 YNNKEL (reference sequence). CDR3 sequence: CASSQGQGNTIYF. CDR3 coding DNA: TGTGCCAGCAGCCAAGGACAGGGGAACACCATATATTTT.

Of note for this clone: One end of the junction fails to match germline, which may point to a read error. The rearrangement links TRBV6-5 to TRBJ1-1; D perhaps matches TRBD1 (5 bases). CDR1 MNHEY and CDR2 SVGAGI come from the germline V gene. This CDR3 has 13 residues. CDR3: CASSWGLNTEAFF. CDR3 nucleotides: TGTGCTAGCAGCTGGGGCCTGAACACTGAAGCTTTCTTT.

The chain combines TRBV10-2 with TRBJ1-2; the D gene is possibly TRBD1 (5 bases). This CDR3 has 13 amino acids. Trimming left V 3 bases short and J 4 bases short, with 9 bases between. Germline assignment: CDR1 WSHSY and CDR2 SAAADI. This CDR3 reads CASSDAGGYGYTF. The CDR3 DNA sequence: TGCGCCAGCAGTGATGCCGGGGGCTATGGCTACACCTTC.

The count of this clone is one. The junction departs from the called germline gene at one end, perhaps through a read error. CDR3: CASNQKHLAPYEQYF. CDR3 coding DNA: TGCGCCAGCAACCAAAAACACCTAGCGCCCTACGAGCAGTACTTC. V usage is TRBV4-3 and J usage is TRBJ2-7; maybe TRBD2 (6 bases). Looked up from germline, CDR1 is LGHNA and CDR2 is YSLEER. The CDR3 contains 15 residues.

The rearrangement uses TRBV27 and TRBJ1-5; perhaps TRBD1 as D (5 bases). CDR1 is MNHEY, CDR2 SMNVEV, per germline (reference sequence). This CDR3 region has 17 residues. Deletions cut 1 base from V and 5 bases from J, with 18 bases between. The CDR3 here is CASSLWGAGVGDQPQHF. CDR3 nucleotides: TGTGCCAGCAGTTTATGGGGTGCGGGGGTAGGGGATCAGCCCCAGCATTTT.

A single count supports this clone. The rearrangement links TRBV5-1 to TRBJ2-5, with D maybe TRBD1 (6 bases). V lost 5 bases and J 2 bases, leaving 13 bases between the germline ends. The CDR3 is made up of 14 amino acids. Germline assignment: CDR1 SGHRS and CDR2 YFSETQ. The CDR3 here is CASSLTGPQETQYF. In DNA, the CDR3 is TGCGCCAGCAGTTTGACAGGCCCTCAAGAGACCCAGTACTTC. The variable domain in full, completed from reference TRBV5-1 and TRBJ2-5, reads KAGVTQTPRYLIKTRGQQVTLSCSPISGHRSVSWYQQTPGQGLQFLFEYFSETQRNKGNFPGRFSGRQFSNSRSEMNVSTLELGDSALYLCASSLTGPQETQYFGPGTRLLVL.

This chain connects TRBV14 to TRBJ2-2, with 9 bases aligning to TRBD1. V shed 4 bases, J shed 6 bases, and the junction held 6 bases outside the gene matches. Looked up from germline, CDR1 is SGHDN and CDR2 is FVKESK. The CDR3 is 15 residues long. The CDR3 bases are TGTGCCAGCAGCCCCTATACAGGGGGCGCCGGGGAGCTGTTTTTT. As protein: CASSPYTGGAGELFF.

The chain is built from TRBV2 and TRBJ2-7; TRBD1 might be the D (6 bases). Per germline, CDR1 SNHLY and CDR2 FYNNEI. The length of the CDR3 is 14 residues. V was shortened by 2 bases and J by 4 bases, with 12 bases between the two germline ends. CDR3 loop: CASSEQGQGYEQYF. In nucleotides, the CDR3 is TGTGCCAGCAGTGAACAGGGACAAGGATACGAGCAGTACTTC.

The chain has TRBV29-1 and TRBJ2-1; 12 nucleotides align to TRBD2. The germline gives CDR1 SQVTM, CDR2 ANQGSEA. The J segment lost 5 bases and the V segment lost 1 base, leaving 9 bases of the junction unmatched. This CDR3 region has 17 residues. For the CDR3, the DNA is TGCAGCGTTGAAGTTCTGACTAGCGGGAGTTCCCACAATGAGCAGTTCTTC. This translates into CSVEVLTSGSSHNEQFF.

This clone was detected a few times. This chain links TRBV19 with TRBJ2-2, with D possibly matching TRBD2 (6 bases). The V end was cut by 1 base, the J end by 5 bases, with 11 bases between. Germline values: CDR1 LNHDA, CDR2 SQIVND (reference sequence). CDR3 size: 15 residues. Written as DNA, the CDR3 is TGTGCCAGTAGTATAGTGGACTACGGGACCGGGGAGCTGTTTTTT. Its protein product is CASSIVDYGTGELFF.

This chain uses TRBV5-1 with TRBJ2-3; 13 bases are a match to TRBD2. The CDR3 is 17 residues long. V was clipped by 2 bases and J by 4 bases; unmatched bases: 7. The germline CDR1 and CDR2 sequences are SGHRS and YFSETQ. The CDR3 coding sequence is TGCGCCAGCAGCTTCGGGACTAGCGGGATCTCAGCAGATACGCAGTATTTT. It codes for CASSFGTSGISADTQYF.

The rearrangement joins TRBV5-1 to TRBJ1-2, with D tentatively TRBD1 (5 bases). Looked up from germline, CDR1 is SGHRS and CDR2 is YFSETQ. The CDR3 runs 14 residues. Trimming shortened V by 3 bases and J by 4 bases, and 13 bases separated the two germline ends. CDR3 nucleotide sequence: TGCGCCAGCAGCTCTAACCCGACAGCCTATGGCTACACCTTC. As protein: CASSSNPTAYGYTF.

CDR3 region: CASSKQITSGPSTDTQYF. The CDR3 DNA reads as TGCGCCAGCAGCAAACAGATAACTAGCGGGCCTAGCACAGATACGCAGTATTTT. The J gene is TRBJ2-3, the V gene TRBV5-1; TRBD2 agrees at 9 bases. Losses at the gene ends were 4 bases for V and 0 bases for J; bases not matched to a gene: 12. The CDR3 contains 18 residues. Germline V gene sequence: CDR1 SGHRS, CDR2 YFSETQ.

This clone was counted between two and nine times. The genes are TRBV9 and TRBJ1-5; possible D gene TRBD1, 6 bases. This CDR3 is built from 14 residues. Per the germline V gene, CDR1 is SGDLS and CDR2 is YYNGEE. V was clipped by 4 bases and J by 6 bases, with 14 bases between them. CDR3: CASSLWEGGQPQHF. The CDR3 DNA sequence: TGTGCCAGCAGCCTTTGGGAGGGGGGTCAGCCCCAGCATTTT.

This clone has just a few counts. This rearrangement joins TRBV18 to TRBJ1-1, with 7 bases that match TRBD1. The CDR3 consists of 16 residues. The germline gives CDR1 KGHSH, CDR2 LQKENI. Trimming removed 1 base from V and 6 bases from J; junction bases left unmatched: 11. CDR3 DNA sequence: TGTGCCAGCTCACCACGTAGAGGTCAGGGGGGCGCTGAAGCTTTCTTT. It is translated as CASSPRRGQGGAEAFF.

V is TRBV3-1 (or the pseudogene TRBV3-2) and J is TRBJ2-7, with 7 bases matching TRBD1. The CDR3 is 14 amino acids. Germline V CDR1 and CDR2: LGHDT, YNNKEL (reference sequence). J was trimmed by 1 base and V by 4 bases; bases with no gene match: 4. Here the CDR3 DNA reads TGTGCCAGCAGCCGACCGGGACAGTCCTACGAGCAGTACTTC. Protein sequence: CASSRPGQSYEQYF.

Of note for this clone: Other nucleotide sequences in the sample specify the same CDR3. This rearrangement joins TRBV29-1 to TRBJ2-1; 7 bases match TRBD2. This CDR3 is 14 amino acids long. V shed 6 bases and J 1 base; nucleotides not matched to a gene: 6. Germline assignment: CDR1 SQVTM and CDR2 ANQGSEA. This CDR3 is CSVPSGSSYNEQFF. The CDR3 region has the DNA TGCAGCGTGCCTAGCGGATCTTCCTACAATGAGCAGTTCTTC.

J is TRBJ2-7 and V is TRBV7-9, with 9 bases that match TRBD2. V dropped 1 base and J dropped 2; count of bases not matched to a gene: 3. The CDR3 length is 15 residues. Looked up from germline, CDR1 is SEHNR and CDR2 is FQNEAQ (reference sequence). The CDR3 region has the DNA TGTGCCAGCAGCTTAGGGACTAGCGACCCCTACGAGCAGTACTTC. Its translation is CASSLGTSDPYEQYF.

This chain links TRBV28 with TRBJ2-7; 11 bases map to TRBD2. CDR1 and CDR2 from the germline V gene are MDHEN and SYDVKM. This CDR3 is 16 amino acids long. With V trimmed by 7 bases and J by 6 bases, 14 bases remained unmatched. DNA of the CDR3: TGTGCCAGCACCCAAGGGCTAGCGGGAGGAAGGAGCGAGCAGTACTTC. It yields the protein CASTQGLAGGRSEQYF.